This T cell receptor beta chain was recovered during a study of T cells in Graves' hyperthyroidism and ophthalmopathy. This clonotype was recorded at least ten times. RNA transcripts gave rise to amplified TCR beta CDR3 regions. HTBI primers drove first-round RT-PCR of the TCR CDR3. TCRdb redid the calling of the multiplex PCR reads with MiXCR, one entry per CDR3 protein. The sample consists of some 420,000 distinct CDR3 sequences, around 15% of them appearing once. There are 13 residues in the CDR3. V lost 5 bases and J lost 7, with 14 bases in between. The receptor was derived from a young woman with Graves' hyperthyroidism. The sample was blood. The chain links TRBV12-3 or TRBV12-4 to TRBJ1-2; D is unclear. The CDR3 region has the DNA TGTGCCAGCAGTCCCCGGGCCTTGGGTGGCTACACCTTC. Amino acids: CASSPRALGGYTF.